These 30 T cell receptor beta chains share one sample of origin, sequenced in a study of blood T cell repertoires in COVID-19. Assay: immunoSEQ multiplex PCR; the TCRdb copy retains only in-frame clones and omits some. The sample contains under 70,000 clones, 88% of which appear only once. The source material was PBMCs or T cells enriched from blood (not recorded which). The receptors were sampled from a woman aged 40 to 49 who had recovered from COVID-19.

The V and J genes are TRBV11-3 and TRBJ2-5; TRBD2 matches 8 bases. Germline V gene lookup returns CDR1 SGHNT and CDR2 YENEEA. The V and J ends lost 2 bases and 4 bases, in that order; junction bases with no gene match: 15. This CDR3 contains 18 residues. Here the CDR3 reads CASSLFLGGGPEGETQYF. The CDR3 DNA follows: TGTGCCAGCAGCTTATTCTTAGGCGGGGGGCCTGAAGGAGAGACCCAGTACTTC.

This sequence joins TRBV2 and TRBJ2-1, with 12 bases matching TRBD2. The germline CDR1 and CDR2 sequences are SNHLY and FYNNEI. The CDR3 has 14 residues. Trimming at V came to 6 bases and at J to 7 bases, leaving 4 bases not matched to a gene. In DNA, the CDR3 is TGTGCCAGCAGAGCTAGCGGGGGGGCGAATGAGCAGTTCTTC. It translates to CASRASGGANEQFF.

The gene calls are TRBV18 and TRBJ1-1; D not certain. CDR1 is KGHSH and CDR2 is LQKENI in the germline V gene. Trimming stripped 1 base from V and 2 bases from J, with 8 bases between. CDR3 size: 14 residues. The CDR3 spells CASSPRQVNTEAFF. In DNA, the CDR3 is TGTGCCAGCTCACCACGGCAGGTCAACACTGAAGCTTTCTTT.

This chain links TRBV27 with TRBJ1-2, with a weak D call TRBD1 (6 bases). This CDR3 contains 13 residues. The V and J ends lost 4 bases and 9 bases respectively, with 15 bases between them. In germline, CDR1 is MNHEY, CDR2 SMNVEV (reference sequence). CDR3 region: CASSSTGQGRYTF. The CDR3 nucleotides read TGTGCCAGCAGTTCTACAGGGCAGGGTCGCTACACCTTC.

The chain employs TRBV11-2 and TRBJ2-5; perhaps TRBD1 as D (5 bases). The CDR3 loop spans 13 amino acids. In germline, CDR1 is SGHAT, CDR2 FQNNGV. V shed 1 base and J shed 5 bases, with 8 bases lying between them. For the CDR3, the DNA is TGTGCCAGCAGCTTAGGCAGGGCGGAGACCCAGTACTTC. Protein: CASSLGRAETQYF.

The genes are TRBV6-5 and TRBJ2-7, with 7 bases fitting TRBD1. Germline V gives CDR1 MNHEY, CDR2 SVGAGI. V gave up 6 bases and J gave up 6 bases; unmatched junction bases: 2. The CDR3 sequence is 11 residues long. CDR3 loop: CASRRQGEQYF. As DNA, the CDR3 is TGTGCCAGCAGGAGACAGGGCGAGCAGTACTTC.

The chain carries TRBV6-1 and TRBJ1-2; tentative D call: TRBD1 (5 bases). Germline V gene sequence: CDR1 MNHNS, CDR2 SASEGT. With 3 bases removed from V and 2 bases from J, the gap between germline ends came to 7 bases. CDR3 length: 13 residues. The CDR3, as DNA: TGTGCCAGCAGTGAGGCAGGGAACTATGGCTACACCTTC. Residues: CASSEAGNYGYTF.

The CDR3 region is CATSDPEPTGFGSPLHF. In DNA form, the CDR3 reads TGTGCCACCAGTGACCCTGAACCCACAGGGTTCGGTTCACCCCTCCACTTT. This chain connects TRBV24-1 to TRBJ1-6, with TRBD1 as a possible D gene (6 bases). Germline-derived CDR1 and CDR2 are KGHDR and SFDVKD. The V gene lost 4 bases and the J gene lost 9 bases, with 21 bases spanning the gap. CDR3 length: 17 amino acids.

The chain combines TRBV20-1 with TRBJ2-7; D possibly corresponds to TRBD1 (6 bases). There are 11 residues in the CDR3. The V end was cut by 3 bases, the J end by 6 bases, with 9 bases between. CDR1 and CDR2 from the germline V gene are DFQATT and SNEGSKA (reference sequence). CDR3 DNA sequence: TGCAGTGCTAGCAGGGGCCTCGAGCAGTACTTC. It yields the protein CSASRGLEQYF.

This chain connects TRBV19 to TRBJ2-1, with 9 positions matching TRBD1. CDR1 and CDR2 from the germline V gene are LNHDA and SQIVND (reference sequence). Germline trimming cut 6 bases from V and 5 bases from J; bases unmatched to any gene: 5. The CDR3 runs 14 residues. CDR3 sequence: CASRRQGGNNEQFF. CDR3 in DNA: TGTGCCAGTAGGCGACAGGGGGGTAACAATGAGCAGTTCTTC.

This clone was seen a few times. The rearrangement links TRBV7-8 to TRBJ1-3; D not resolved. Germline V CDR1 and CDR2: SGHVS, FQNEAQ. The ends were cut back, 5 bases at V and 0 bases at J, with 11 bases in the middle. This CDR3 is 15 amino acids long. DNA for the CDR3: TGTGCCAGCAGCCCAGACTTGAGCTCTGGAAACACCATATATTTT. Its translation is CASSPDLSSGNTIYF.

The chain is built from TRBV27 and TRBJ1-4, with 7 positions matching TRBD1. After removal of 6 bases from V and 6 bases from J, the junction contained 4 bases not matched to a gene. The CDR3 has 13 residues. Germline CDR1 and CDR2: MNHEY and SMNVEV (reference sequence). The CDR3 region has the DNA TGTGCCAGCAGAAGACAGGGTTATGAAAAACTGTTTTTT. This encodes CASRRQGYEKLFF.

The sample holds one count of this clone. CDR3 DNA: TGTGCCAGCAGCGAGGGGGCGGATCAGCCCCAGCATTTT. Translation: CASSEGADQPQHF. The chain combines TRBV5-4 with TRBJ1-5; TRBD1 matches at 7 bases. There are 13 residues in the CDR3. Germline CDR1 SGHNT, CDR2 YYREEE (reference sequence). The trim removed 4 bases at V and 5 bases at J, leaving 3 bases unmatched.

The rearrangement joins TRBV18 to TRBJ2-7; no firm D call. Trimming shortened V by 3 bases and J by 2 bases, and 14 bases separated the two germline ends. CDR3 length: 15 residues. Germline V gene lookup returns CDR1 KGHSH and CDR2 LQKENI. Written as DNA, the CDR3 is TGTGCCAGCTCACCGGGTACTCAGCGTACCTACGAGCAGTACTTC. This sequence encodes CASSPGTQRTYEQYF.

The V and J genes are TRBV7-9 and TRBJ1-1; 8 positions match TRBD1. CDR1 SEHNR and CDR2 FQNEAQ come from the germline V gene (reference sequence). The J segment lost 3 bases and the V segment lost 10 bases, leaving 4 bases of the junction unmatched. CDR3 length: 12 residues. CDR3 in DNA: TGTGCCACACGGGACAGGTACACTGAAGCTTTCTTT. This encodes CATRDRYTEAFF.

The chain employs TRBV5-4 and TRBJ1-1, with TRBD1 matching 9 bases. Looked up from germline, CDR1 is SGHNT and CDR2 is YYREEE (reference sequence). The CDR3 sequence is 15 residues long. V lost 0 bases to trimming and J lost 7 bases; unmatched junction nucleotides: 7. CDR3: CASSLESGQGFEAFF. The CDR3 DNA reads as TGTGCCAGCAGCTTGGAATCGGGACAGGGCTTTGAAGCTTTCTTT.

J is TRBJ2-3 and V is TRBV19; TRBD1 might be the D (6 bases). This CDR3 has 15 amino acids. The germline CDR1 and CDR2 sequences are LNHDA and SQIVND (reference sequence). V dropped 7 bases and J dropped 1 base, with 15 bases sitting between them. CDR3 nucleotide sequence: TGTGCCAGTAAAGAGGGGGAGACCCGCACAGATACGCAGTATTTT. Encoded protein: CASKEGETRTDTQYF.

CDR3 DNA sequence: TGTGCCAGCAGTCCGGACAGGGCCCACGAGCAGTACTTC. Its translation is CASSPDRAHEQYF. The J gene is TRBJ2-7, the V gene TRBV7-3; 8 bases line up with TRBD1. The CDR3 extends over 13 amino acids. Germline values: CDR1 SGHTA, CDR2 FQGTGA. J gave up 5 bases and V 6 bases, and 6 bases lay outside the gene matches.

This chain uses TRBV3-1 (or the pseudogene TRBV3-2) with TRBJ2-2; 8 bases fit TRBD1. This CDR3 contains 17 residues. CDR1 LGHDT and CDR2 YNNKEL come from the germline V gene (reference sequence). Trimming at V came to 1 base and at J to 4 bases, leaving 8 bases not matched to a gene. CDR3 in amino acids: CASSQVTQGASTGELFF. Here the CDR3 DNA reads TGTGCCAGCAGCCAAGTCACCCAGGGGGCGAGCACCGGGGAGCTGTTTTTT.

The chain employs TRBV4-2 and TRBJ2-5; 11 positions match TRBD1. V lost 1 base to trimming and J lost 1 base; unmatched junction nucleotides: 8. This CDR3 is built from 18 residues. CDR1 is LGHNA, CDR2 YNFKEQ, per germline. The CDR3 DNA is TGTGCCAGCAGCCAAGGGTTCGGGACAGGGGGTCTCCAAGAGACCCAGTACTTC. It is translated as CASSQGFGTGGLQETQYF.

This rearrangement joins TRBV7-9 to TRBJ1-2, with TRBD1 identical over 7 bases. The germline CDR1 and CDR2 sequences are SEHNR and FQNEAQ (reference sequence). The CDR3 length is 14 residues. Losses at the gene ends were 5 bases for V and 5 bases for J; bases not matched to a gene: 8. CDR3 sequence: CASSTADRDYGYTF. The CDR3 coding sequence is TGTGCCAGCAGCACGGCCGACAGGGATTATGGCTACACCTTC.

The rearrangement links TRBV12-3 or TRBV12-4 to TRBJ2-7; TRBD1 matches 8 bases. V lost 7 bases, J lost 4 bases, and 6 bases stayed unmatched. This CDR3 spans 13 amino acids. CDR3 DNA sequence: TGTGCCAGCATGCCAGGGGGCAAGTACGAGCAGTACTTC. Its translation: CASMPGGKYEQYF.

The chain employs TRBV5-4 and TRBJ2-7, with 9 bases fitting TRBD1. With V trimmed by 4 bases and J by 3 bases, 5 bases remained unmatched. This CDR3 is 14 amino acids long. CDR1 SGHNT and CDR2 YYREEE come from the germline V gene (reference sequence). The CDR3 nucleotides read TGTGCCAGCAGCATGACAGGGGGAAGCTACGAGCAGTACTTC. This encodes CASSMTGGSYEQYF.

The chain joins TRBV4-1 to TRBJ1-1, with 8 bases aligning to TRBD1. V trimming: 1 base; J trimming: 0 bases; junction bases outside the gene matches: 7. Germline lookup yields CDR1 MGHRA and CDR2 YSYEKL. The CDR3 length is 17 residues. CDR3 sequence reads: CASSQGTGTGMNTEAFF. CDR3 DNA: TGCGCCAGCAGCCAAGGGACCGGGACAGGAATGAACACTGAAGCTTTCTTT.

CDR3 in DNA: TGTGCCAGCAGCATAGGGGGGGAAGTAGATACGCAGTATTTT. Translating gives CASSIGGEVDTQYF. V and J are TRBV2 and TRBJ2-3, with TRBD2 as a possible D gene (7 bases). Trimming pared 6 bases from V and 5 bases from J, leaving 15 bases between. The CDR3 consists of 14 residues. The germline V gene encodes CDR1 SNHLY and CDR2 FYNNEI.

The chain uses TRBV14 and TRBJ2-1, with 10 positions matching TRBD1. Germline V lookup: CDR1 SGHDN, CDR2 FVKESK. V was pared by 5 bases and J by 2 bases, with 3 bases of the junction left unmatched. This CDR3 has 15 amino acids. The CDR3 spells CASSMDRGAYNEQFF. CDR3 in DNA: TGTGCCAGCAGCATGGACAGGGGGGCCTACAATGAGCAGTTCTTC.

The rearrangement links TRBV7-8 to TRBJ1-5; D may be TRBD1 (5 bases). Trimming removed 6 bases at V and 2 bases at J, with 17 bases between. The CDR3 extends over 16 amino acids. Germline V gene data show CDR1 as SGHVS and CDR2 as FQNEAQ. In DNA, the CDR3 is TGTGCCAGCAGTCCAAAGAGGACAACGGGCAATCAGCCCCAGCATTTT. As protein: CASSPKRTTGNQPQHF.

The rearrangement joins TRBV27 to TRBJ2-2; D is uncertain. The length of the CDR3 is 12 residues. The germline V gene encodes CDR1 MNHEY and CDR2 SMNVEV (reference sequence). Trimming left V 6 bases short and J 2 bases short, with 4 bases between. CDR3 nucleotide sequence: TGTGCCAGCAGCCCTAACACCGGGGAGCTGTTTTTT. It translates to CASSPNTGELFF.

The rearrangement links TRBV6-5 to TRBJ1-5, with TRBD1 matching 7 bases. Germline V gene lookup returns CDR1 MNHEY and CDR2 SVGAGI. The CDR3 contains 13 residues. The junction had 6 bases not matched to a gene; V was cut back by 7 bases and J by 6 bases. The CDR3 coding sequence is TGTGCCAGCACAGGGGGACGAGGTCAGCCCCAGCATTTT. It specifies CASTGGRGQPQHF.

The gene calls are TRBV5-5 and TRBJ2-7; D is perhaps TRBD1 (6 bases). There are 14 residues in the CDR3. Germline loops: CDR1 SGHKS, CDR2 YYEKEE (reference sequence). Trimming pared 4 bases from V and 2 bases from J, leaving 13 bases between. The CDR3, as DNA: TGTGCCAGCAGCCCGTTCCCAGGGGCCTACGAGCAGTACTTC. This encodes CASSPFPGAYEQYF.